Reported below is one T cell receptor (beta chain). This record comes from a study of cytomegalovirus exposure and HLA in healthy donors. Study context: HLA-typed donors were the source of approximately 88 million unique TCRs, which an early data release held.

CDR3 length equals 16 residues. Losses at the gene ends were 4 bases for V and 0 bases for J; bases not matched to a gene: 8. The germline gives CDR1 SGDLS, CDR2 YYNGEE. PCR used 60 Vbeta primers and 13 Jbeta primers. The repertoire was sequenced with immunoSEQ multiplex PCR; TCRdb's copy has only in-frame clones and lacks some. The sample lists 150,000 to 190,000 clones; approximately 84% were seen once. The sequence came from a woman between 18 and 30 years old in good health and CMV-seronegative. Source material: PBMCs. The chain is built from TRBV9 and TRBJ2-3; 7 nucleotides line up with TRBD1. CDR3 loop: CASSKGQAPSTDTQYF. The CDR3 bases are TGTGCCAGCAGCAAAGGACAGGCCCCTAGCACAGATACGCAGTATTTT.